A single T cell receptor (beta chain) is shown here with its context. The sample comes from a study of blood T cell repertoires in COVID-19. Study context: Italy, Spain and the United States were the sources of the convalescent and acute COVID-19 samples.

Per the authors' pipeline: Amplification of reference gene primers provided the estimated nucleated cell counts. Sequencing was performed with immunoSEQ multiplex PCR; in TCRdb, only in-frame clones are kept and a portion is missing. That table is the source of V, J and clone size, and D and trimming were worked out from the DNA. The sample has 150,000 to 200,000 clones, 75% to 80% seen once. The CDR3 spans 12 residues. Germline CDR1 reads PRHDT; CDR2 reads FYEKMQ (reference sequence). V shed 5 bases and J 5 bases; nucleotides not matched to a gene: 2. The source material was peripheral blood. The clonotype comes from a woman older than 75 with acute or convalescent COVID-19. This sequence joins TRBV13 and TRBJ1-2; 7 bases match TRBD1. The CDR3 sequence is CASSPQGYGYTF. CDR3 nucleotide sequence: TGTGCCAGCAGCCCACAGGGGTATGGCTACACCTTC.